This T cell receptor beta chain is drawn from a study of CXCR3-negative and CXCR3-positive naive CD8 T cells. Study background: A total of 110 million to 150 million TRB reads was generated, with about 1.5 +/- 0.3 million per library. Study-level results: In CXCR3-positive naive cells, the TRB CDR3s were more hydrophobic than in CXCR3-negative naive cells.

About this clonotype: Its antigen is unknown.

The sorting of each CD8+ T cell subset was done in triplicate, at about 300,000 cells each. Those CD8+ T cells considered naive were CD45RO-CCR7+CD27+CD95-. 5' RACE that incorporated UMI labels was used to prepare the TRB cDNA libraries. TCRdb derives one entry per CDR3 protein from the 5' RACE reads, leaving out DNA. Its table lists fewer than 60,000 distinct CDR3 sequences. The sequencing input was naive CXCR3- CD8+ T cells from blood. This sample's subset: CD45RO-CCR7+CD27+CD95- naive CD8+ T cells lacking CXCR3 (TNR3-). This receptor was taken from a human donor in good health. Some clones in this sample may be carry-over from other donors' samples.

The CDR3 region is CASSRDTPSNQPQHF. This chain connects TRBV23-1 to TRBJ1-5; absent DNA, TCRdb's TRBD1 call cannot be checked. TRBV23-1 has ORF status, its function being uncertain. The CDR3 length is 15 residues.